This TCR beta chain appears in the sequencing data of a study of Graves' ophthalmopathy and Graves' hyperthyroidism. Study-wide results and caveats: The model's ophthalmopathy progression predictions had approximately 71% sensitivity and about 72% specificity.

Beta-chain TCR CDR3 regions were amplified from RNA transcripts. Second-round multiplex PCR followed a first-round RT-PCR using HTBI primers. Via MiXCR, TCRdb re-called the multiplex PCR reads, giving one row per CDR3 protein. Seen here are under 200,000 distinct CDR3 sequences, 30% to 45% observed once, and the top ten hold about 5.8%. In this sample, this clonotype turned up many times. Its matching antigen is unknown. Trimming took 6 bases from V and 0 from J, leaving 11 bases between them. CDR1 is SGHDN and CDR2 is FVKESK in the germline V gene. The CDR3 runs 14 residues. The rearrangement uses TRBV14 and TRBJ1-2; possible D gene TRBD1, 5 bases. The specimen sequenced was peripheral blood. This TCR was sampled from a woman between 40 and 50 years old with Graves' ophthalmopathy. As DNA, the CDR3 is TGTGCCAGCAGTCGGACACTGCCTAACTATGGCTACACCTTC. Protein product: CASSRTLPNYGYTF.